This T cell receptor (beta chain) was identified during a study of blood T cell repertoires in COVID-19. Study as a whole: COVID-19 samples from acute and convalescent phases originated in the United States, Italy and Spain.

The V segment lost 7 bases and the J segment 1 base; nucleotides outside the gene matches: 7. The V gene's germline CDR1 is SGHRS and CDR2 YFSETQ. CDR3 size: 15 residues. This clone was detected only a few times. Per the original methods: Amplifying reference gene primers gave estimates of nucleated cell counts. Profiling relied on immunoSEQ multiplex PCR, and the TCRdb table lists in-frame clones only, not all of them. That table gives V, J and clone size, and the DNA gave D and trimming. The data show fewer than 90,000 clones, with roughly 72% seen just once and under 15% held by the top ten. This TCR was sampled from a man aged 55 to 69 with COVID-19, enrolled during active disease. Material: peripheral blood. V and J are TRBV5-1 and TRBJ2-7, with 11 bases fitting TRBD2. The CDR3 bases are TGCGCCAGCTCACCGGGACTAGCGGTTTCCTACGAGCAGTACTTC. Its protein product is CASSPGLAVSYEQYF. The full variable domain, in which reference TRBV5-1 and TRBJ2-7 provide the parts outside the CDR3, is KAGVTQTPRYLIKTRGQQVTLSCSPISGHRSVSWYQQTPGQGLQFLFEYFSETQRNKGNFPGRFSGRQFSNSRSEMNVSTLELGDSALYLCASSPGLAVSYEQYFGPGTRLTVT.